This T cell receptor (beta chain) originates from a study of Graves' ophthalmopathy and Graves' hyperthyroidism. Background on the study: Peripheral blood was gathered at the point of initial diagnosis, before any treatment started.

Study-level points and caveats: A 13-signature model separated ophthalmopathy from stable hyperthyroidism, around 90% sensitivity, 65% to 82% specificity.

As the template, RNA transcripts were used to amplify TCR beta CDR3 regions. HTBI primers were employed in first-round RT-PCR, then a second-round multiplex PCR followed. TCRdb re-analysed the multiplex PCR reads in MiXCR, keeping a single row per CDR3 protein. The sample holds approximately 160,000 distinct CDR3 sequences, less than 45% seen once. This clonotype was seen many times. The antigen is unknown. In germline, CDR1 is MNHNS, CDR2 SASEGT. The CDR3 has 16 residues. V was clipped by 4 bases and J by 4 bases, with 17 bases between them. The sequence was collected from a woman aged 40 to 50 with Graves' ophthalmopathy. Sequences were obtained from peripheral blood. This chain connects TRBV6-1 to TRBJ1-3; a possible D gene is TRBD1 (6 bases). CDR3 loop: CASSGGTGLQGNTIYF. CDR3 nucleotides: TGTGCCAGCAGTGGGGGAACAGGGCTCCAAGGAAACACCATATATTTT.